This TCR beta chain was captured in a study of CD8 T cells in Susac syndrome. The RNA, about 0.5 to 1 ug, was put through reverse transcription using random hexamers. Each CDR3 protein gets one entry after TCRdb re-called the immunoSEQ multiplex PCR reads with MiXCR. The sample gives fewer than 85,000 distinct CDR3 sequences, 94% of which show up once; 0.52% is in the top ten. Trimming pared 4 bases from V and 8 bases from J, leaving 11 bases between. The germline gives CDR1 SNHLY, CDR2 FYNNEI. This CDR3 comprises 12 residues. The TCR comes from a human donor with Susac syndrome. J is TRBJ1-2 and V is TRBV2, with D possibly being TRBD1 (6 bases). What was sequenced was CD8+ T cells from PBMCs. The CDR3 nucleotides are TGTGCCAGCAGTGCGACAGGCAACGGCTACACCTTC. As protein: CASSATGNGYTF.